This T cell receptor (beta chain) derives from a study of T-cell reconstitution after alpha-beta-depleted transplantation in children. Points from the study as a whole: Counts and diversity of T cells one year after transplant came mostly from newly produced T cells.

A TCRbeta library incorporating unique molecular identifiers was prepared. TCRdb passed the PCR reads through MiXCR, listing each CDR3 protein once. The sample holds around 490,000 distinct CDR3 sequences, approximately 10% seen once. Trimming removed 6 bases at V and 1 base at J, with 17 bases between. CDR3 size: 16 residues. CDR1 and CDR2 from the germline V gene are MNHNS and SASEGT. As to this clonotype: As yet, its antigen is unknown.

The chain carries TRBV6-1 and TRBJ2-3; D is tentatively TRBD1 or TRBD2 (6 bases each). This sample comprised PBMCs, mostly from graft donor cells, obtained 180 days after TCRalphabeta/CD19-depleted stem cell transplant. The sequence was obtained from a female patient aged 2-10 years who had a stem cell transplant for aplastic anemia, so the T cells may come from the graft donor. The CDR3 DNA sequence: TGTGCCAGCAGACGCAGGGGCGGGACCGGCACAGATACGCAGTATTTT. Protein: CASRRRGGTGTDTQYF.